This TCR beta chain was found in a study of blood T cells in healthy people across ages. Study summary: When template switching was applied, about one barcoded beta molecule was captured per two T cells. The study's findings and limits: Unsorted PBMC input precluded a conclusive naive versus antigen-experienced comparison.

Regarding this clonotype: Its antigen is undetermined.

Then a second PCR, running roughly 7 to 11 cycles, was carried out with a sample-barcoded 5' primer and a J-beta primer mix. TCRdb recomputed calls from the 5' RACE reads with MiXCR, one row per CDR3 protein. This table holds over 450,000 distinct CDR3 sequences, 24% found once. The CDR3 loop spans 14 amino acids. J gave up 9 bases and V 6 bases, and 6 bases lay outside the gene matches. Germline lookup yields CDR1 DFQATT and CDR2 SNEGSKA (reference sequence). These data are also associated with another study on T cells of mothers and their children.

The TCR comes from a boy aged 5 to 17 in good health. V usage is TRBV20-1 and J usage is TRBJ2-1, with 15 nucleotides matching TRBD2. Sequences were obtained from blood. CDR3 coding DNA: TGCAGTGCCCGGACTAGCGGGAGGGCCAGTGAGCAGTTCTTC. Protein: CSARTSGRASEQFF.